This TCR beta chain was captured by sequencing in a study of T cell repertoires in cytomegalovirus infection. Study overall: Public TCR beta signature analysis indicated the presence of both CMV infection and matching HLA type.

In regard to this clonotype: As yet, its antigen is unknown.

Study conclusions and caveats: The study found HLA-C-restricted CMV-specific TCR beta clonotypes dominating the ex vivo response. Carriage of CMV together with the relevant HLA was identifiable through cumulative public TCR beta family frequency.

One entry per CDR3 protein results from TCRdb running MiXCR on the reads. The data show almost 550,000 distinct CDR3 sequences, approximately 15% seen once. Sequenced: CD8+ T cells from PBMCs. This TCR was sampled from a human donor in good health (CMV status not recorded). Some clones in this sample may be carry-over from other donors' samples.

For the CDR3, the DNA is TGTGCCAGCAGCTCCGGGACTAGCGTGAATGAGCAGTTCTTC. Residues: CASSSGTSVNEQFF. This rearrangement joins TRBV7-9 to TRBJ2-1; 10 positions match TRBD2. The length of the CDR3 is 14 residues. Trimming took 4 bases from V and 7 from J; bases not matched to a gene: 4. Germline V gives CDR1 SEHNR, CDR2 FQNEAQ (reference sequence).